This record looks at one T cell receptor (beta chain) sequence and its context. Its target is unknown. Germline V gives CDR1 LNHDA, CDR2 SQIVND (reference sequence). The CDR3 is 15 residues long. The V gene end was trimmed by 3 bases and the J gene end by 4 bases; junction bases not matched to a gene: 6. This record comes from a study of T cells after yellow fever vaccination. General study results and limits: Reappearance after the booster was seen for most primary-vaccination clones, at 95% to 97% CD4 and less than 90% CD8. Weaker, the secondary response had a peak occurring faster, on day 5 versus 15.

A single record per CDR3 protein comes from TCRdb applying MiXCR to the 5' RACE reads. The sample lists about 550,000 distinct CDR3 sequences, 15% to 20% seen once, with approximately 14% in the top ten. This clonotype was obtained from a young man who received the YFV17D yellow fever vaccine. The source was PBMCs, collected 15 days after the yellow fever booster vaccination. The chain links TRBV19 to TRBJ1-5; the match to TRBD1 covers 7 bases. The CDR3 DNA reads TGTGCCAGTAGTATCCGGGGGACAGAAAATCAGCCCCAGCATTTT. Translating gives CASSIRGTENQPQHF.